The TCR beta chain under discussion was sequenced for a study of identical twins. General study points: Partly confounded zero-insertion analyses could result from invariant MAIT and iNKT cells. While abundant cord blood beta clonotypes carried fewer insertions, memory repertoires showed no such pattern.

The CDR3 sequence is 14 residues long. CDR1 and CDR2 (germline): SQVTM, ANQGSEA. The V and J ends lost 6 bases and 2 bases respectively, with 16 bases between them. Comment on this clonotype: The antigen remains undetermined.

TCRdb ran MiXCR on the 5' RACE reads and lists one entry per CDR3 protein. The profile shows 250,000 to 300,000 distinct CDR3 sequences, roughly 8.7% of them singletons. This sample was also put to use in a study of yellow fever vaccine responses in identical twins.

The receptor comes from a young woman in good health. The J gene is TRBJ2-5, the V gene TRBV29-1, with D perhaps being TRBD1 or TRBD2 (5 bases each). Sequencing used CD8+ T cells sorted from blood. CDR3 nucleotides: TGCAGCGTCGAACTCCGGGACGAACAAGAGACCCAGTACTTC. It specifies CSVELRDEQETQYF.